The following is a TCR beta chain sequence with its context. The antigen is not known. Germline assignment: CDR1 SNHLY and CDR2 FYNNEI. The CDR3 totals 15 residues. V lost 5 bases, J lost 3 bases, and 11 bases lay in between. The data originate from a study of cytomegalovirus exposure and HLA in healthy donors. 13 Jbeta primers and 60 Vbeta primers were used for the PCR. Profiled with immunoSEQ multiplex PCR; TCRdb holds only in-frame clones, not every one. Its listing shows around 140,000 clones. Study conclusions and caveats: When a later analysis was performed, an Asian-associated ancestry cluster reportedly had fewer N-insertions than the approximately 700-donor mean.

Sequencing input: PBMCs. The V gene is TRBV2, the J gene TRBJ2-6, with D perhaps matching TRBD2 (5 bases). This receptor was identified in a man between 18 and 29 years old in good health and CMV-seronegative. CDR3 in amino acids: CASSTGNLGANVLTF. In DNA form, the CDR3 reads TGTGCCAGCAGTACCGGGAACCTTGGGGCCAACGTCCTGACTTTC.